The entry below gives a single TCR beta chain sequence along with its context. This entry belongs to a study of blood T cell repertoires in COVID-19. The CDR3 is 11 residues long. Between the trimmed V and J ends, which lost 2 bases and 6 bases, there was a span of 5 bases. Germline V gene sequence: CDR1 LGHDT, CDR2 YNNKEL (reference sequence). The table came from immunoSEQ multiplex PCR; TCRdb's copy has only in-frame clones and leaves some out. The table has some 270,000 clones, approximately 90% seen once. Sequencing input: PBMCs or T cells enriched from blood (not recorded which). The source is a man between 40 and 49 years old who had been exposed to COVID-19. The rearrangement uses TRBV3-1 (or the pseudogene TRBV3-2) and TRBJ2-7; no clear D gene. This CDR3 is CASSQSGEQYF. DNA of the CDR3: TGTGCCAGCAGCCAATCGGGCGAGCAGTACTTC.